The next 12 T cell receptor beta chains were all read from a single sample in a study of type 1 regulatory T cells. TCRdb processed the reads anew with MiXCR; each CDR3 protein has one entry. This table has about 68,000 distinct CDR3 sequences, approximately 64% appearing once. These receptors have no known antigen. The specimen was cultured T cells, either the whole culture or a sorted T cell fraction (not recorded which). Subset reported: Tr1-enriched cell product generated in vitro against host alloantigens. All receptors come from a human donor in good health.

The chain carries TRBV29-1 and TRBJ2-2, with D maybe TRBD2 (6 bases). The CDR3 is 13 amino acids. Germline CDR1 SQVTM, CDR2 ANQGSEA. V was trimmed by 3 bases and J by 6 bases, leaving 11 bases between them. CDR3 nucleotide sequence: TGCAGCGTTGATAGACTAGGGTCCGGGGAGCTGTTTTTT. This sequence encodes CSVDRLGSGELFF.

This clonotype was observed many times. The gene calls are TRBV12-3 or TRBV12-4 and TRBJ2-7; D unresolved. V lost 6 bases to trimming and J lost 2 bases, with 8 bases between them. The CDR3 has 12 amino acids. In nucleotides, the CDR3 is TGTGCCAGCAGATCCGTAGCCTACGAGCAGTACTTC. Translated: CASRSVAYEQYF.

Many counts were recorded for this clonotype. The chain uses TRBV20-1 and TRBJ2-5; 7 nucleotides align to TRBD1. The CDR3 consists of 13 residues. The V gene end was trimmed by 3 bases and the J gene end by 5 bases; junction bases not matched to a gene: 6. CDR1 DFQATT and CDR2 SNEGSKA come from the germline V gene (reference sequence). The CDR3 loop is CSARGDSHETQYF. The DNA of the CDR3 is TGCAGTGCTAGGGGGGACAGCCACGAGACCCAGTACTTC.

This clonotype was observed a handful of times. The V gene is TRBV12-5, the J gene TRBJ1-2; no firm D call. The CDR3 spans 13 residues. The germline V gene encodes CDR1 LGHNT and CDR2 FRNRAP. V lost 3 bases and J lost 8, with 13 bases in between. CDR3 sequence reads: CASGFLLPMGYTF. The CDR3 region has the DNA TGTGCTAGTGGTTTCTTACTCCCGATGGGCTACACCTTC. Full variable domain (remainder filled in from reference TRBV12-5 and TRBJ1-2): DARVTQTPRHKVTEMGQEVTMRCQPILGHNTVFWYRQTMMQGLELLAYFRNRAPLDDSGMPKDRFSAEMPDATLATLKIQPSEPRDSAVYFCASGFLLPMGYTFGSGTRLTVV.

J is TRBJ2-5 and V is TRBV20-1; 9 bases are shared with TRBD2. The CDR3 contains 13 residues. Germline CDR1 DFQATT, CDR2 SNEGSKA (reference sequence). Trimming at V came to 8 bases and at J to 4 bases, leaving 8 bases not matched to a gene. CDR3 loop: CSLRAGGGETQYF. The CDR3 DNA reads TGCAGTCTCCGAGCGGGAGGTGGAGAGACCCAGTACTTC.

The rearrangement links TRBV21-1 to TRBJ2-1; the table's D call, TRBD2, was not checked against the DNA. TRBV21-1 is recorded as a pseudogene. The CDR3 is made up of 16 amino acids. The CDR3 here is CASDLKLAGGLNEQFF. CDR3 DNA: TGTGCCAGCGACTTAAAACTAGCGGGAGGGTTAAATGAGCAGTTCTTC.

V usage is TRBV2 and J usage is TRBJ2-7, with 9 bases matching TRBD1. CDR3 length: 15 amino acids. Germline V gene sequence: CDR1 SNHLY, CDR2 FYNNEI. V shed 6 bases, J shed 4 bases, and the junction held 10 bases outside the gene matches. The CDR3 sequence is CASSDRDRVTYEQYF. DNA for the CDR3: TGTGCCAGCAGCGACCGGGACAGGGTAACGTACGAGCAGTACTTC.

The V gene is TRBV27, the J gene TRBJ1-1, with a weak D call TRBD1 (6 bases). Germline values: CDR1 MNHEY, CDR2 SMNVEV (reference sequence). Deletions cut 2 bases from V and 5 bases from J, with 9 bases between. CDR3 size: 13 residues. The CDR3 reads CASSLIGGTEAFF. CDR3 bases: TGTGCCAGCAGTTTAATAGGGGGGACTGAAGCTTTCTTT.

This clonotype occurred a few times. The J gene is TRBJ2-1, the V gene TRBV20-1; 10 bases fit TRBD2. With 5 bases clipped from V and 7 bases from J, the junction kept 8 bases outside the gene matches. The CDR3 totals 14 residues. Germline V gene data show CDR1 as DFQATT and CDR2 as SNEGSKA (reference sequence). The CDR3 nucleotides read TGCAGTGCTTTAGAACTAGCGGGATGGAATGAGCAGTTCTTC. Translating gives CSALELAGWNEQFF.

This clonotype has just one count. The V gene is TRBV7-9, the J gene TRBJ2-7, with 7 nucleotides matching TRBD2. There are 16 residues in the CDR3. Unmatched junction bases numbered 14, after V lost 5 bases and J lost 4 bases. The germline CDR1 and CDR2 sequences are SEHNR and FQNEAQ (reference sequence). CDR3 nucleotide sequence: TGTGCCAGCAGCCTGAATTTAGCGGGCCCCAGGTACGAGCAGTACTTC. It specifies CASSLNLAGPRYEQYF.

With regard to this clonotype: An end of the junction differs from the germline gene, which may be a read error. The chain combines TRBV12-3 or TRBV12-4 with TRBJ2-3; D possibly corresponds to TRBD2 (5 bases). CDR3 length: 14 residues. The CDR3 sequence is CASSLAASRDTQYF. The CDR3 bases are TGTGCCAGCAGTTTAGCGGCTAGCAGAGATACGCAGTATTTT.

The chain uses TRBV9 and TRBJ2-5; TRBD2 matches at 9 bases. Unmatched junction bases numbered 6, after V lost 3 bases and J lost 3 bases. Germline CDR1 SGDLS, CDR2 YYNGEE. The CDR3 consists of 15 residues. DNA for the CDR3: TGTGCCAGCAGCGCTGAGACTAGCGGAGAAGAGACCCAGTACTTC. The encoded protein is CASSAETSGEETQYF.